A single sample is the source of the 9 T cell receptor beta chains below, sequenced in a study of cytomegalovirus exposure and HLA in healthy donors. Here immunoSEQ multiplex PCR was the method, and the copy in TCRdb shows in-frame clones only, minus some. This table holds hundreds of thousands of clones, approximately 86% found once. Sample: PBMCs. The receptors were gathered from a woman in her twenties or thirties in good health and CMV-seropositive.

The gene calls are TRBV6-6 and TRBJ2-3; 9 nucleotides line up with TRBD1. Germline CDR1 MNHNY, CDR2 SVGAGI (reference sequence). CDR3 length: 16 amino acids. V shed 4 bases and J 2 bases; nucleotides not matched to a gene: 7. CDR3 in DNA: TGTGCCAGCAGTTCCGGACAGGGGCAAAACACAGATACGCAGTATTTT. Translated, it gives CASSSGQGQNTDTQYF.

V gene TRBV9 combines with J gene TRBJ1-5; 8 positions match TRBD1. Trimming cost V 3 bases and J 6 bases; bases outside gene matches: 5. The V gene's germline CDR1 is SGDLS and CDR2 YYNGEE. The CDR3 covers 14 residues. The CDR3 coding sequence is TGTGCCAGCAGCGAGGGGGACAGGAGTCAGCCCCAGCATTTT. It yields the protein CASSEGDRSQPQHF. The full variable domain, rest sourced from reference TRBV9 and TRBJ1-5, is DSGVTQTPKHLITATGQRVTLRCSPRSGDLSVYWYQQSLDQGLQFLIQYYNGEERAKGNILERFSAQQFPDLHSELNLSSLELGDSALYFCASSEGDRSQPQHFGDGTRLSIL.

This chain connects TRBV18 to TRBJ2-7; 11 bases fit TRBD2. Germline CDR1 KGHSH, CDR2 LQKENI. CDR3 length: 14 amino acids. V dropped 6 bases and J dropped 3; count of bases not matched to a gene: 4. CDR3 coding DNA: TGTGCCAGCTCCCGTAGCGGGAGGGACTACGAGCAGTACTTC. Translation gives CASSRSGRDYEQYF.

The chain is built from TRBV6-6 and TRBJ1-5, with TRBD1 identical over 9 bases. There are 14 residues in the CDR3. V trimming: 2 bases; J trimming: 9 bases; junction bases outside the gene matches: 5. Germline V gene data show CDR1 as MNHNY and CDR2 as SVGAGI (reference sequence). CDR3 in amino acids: CASSYAGQGSPQHF. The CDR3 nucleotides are TGTGCCAGCAGTTACGCGGGACAGGGCTCGCCCCAGCATTTT.

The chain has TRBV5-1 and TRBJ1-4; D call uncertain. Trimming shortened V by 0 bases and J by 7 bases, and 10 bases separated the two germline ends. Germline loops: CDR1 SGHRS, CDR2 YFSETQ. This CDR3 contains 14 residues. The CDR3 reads CASSLGQELEKLFF. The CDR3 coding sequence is TGCGCCAGCAGCTTGGGGCAGGAACTTGAAAAACTGTTTTTT.

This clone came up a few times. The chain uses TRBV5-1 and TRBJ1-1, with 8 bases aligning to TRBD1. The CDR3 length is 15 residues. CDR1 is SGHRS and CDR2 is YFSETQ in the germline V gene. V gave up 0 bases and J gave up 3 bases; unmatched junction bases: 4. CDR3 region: CASSLVGQGYTEAFF. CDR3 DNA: TGCGCCAGCAGCTTGGTCGGACAGGGCTACACTGAAGCTTTCTTT.

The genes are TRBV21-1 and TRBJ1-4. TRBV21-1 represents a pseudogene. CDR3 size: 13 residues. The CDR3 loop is CASRAEINEKLFF. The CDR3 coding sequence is TGTGCCAGCAGGGCGGAGATTAATGAAAAACTGTTTTTT.

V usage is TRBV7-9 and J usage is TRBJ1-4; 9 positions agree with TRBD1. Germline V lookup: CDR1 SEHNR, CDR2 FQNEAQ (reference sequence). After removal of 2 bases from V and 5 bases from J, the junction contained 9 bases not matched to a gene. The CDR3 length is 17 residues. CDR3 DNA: TGTGCCAGCAGCTTATTGTGGGACAGGGAGAGAAATGAAAAACTGTTTTTT. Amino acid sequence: CASSLLWDRERNEKLFF.

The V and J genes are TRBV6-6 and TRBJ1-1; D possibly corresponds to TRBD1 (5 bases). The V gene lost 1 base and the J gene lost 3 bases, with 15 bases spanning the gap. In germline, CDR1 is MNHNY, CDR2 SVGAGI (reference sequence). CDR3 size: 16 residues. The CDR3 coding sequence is TGTGCCAGCAGTTACTTCATCGACAGAAGCGACACTGAAGCTTTCTTT. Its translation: CASSYFIDRSDTEAFF.